These 6 T cell receptor beta chains were sequenced from one sample in a study of tumor-infiltrating lymphocytes in oesophageal squamous cell carcinoma. TCRdb re-analysed the PCR reads in MiXCR, keeping a single row per CDR3 protein. The repertoire holds about 14,000 distinct CDR3 sequences, with 45% to 50% as singletons. The sample consisted of blood. Source of these receptors: a male donor with esophageal squamous cell carcinoma.

This clonotype was detected ten times or more. This may stem from a read error, because a much larger clone lies one nucleotide away. V and J are TRBV11-3 and TRBJ2-1, with no clear D. The J call is uncertain, as TRBJ2-7 better fits the DNA end. The CDR3 extends over 12 amino acids. CDR1 and CDR2 from the germline V gene are SGHNT and YENEEA. The chain's CDR3 is CASSLMNNEQYF. The DNA of the CDR3 is TGTGCCAGCAGCTTAATGAACAATGAGCAGTACTTC.

The V and J genes are TRBV6-8 and TRBJ1-5, with 7 bases that match TRBD1. Trimming removed 6 bases from V and 2 bases from J; junction bases left unmatched: 7. Germline V CDR1 and CDR2: MNHGY, SAAAGT. This CDR3 contains 15 residues. CDR3 coding DNA: TGTGCCAGCAGAGACACAGGGGTTCGCAATCAGCCCCAGCATTTT. Translating it yields CASRDTGVRNQPQHF.

Here the CDR3 reads CASSVSPGPNTEAFF. The CDR3 region has the DNA TGCGCCAGCAGTGTATCGCCGGGCCCTAACACTGAAGCTTTCTTT. V is TRBV10-1 and J is TRBJ1-1; D call uncertain. V was trimmed by 4 bases and J by 2 bases, leaving 14 bases between them. CDR1 is WNHNN and CDR2 is SYGVQD in the germline V gene (reference sequence). CDR3 size: 15 residues.

The chain links TRBV5-1 to TRBJ2-7; D is unclear. The CDR3 extends over 14 amino acids. The V and J ends lost 4 bases and 2 bases respectively, with 13 bases between them. Germline V lookup: CDR1 SGHRS, CDR2 YFSETQ. The CDR3 sequence: CASSTSNYPYEQYF. For the CDR3, the DNA is TGCGCCAGCAGCACCTCGAACTATCCCTACGAGCAGTACTTC.

The chain recombines TRBV7-6 with TRBJ2-4, with D uncertain. The closer fit of TRBJ2-1 to the DNA end suggests the J call may be wrong. Per the germline V gene, CDR1 is SGHVS and CDR2 is FNYEAQ. The CDR3 sequence is 12 residues long. Here the CDR3 DNA reads TGTGCCAGCAGCGACGGACACAATGAGCAGTTCTTC. It yields the protein CASSDGHNEQFF.

This clonotype was recorded many times. The rearrangement uses TRBV6-1 and TRBJ2-7, with 11 bases fitting TRBD2. The germline V gene encodes CDR1 MNHNS and CDR2 SASEGT. The CDR3 covers 15 residues. Trimming cost V 10 bases and J 0 bases; bases outside gene matches: 8. CDR3 region: CATRGTSGPSYEQYF. The CDR3 DNA reads as TGTGCCACCCGGGGGACTAGCGGTCCCTCCTACGAGCAGTACTTC.